The 14 T cell receptor beta chains presented below share a single source sample, sequenced in a study of cytomegalovirus exposure and HLA in healthy donors. 13 Jbeta primers and 60 Vbeta primers were used for the PCR. Using immunoSEQ multiplex PCR, the repertoire was profiled, and TCRdb retains in-frame clones only, with some absent. The data hold fewer than 200,000 clones, with approximately 80% observed a single time. The sequencing input was PBMCs. The receptors stem from a woman in her 50s in good health and CMV-seronegative.

The V gene is TRBV9, the J gene TRBJ2-5, with 12 bases lining up with TRBD2. V shed 6 bases, J shed 5 bases, and the junction held 8 bases outside the gene matches. CDR1 and CDR2 from the germline V gene are SGDLS and YYNGEE. The CDR3 covers 15 residues. The CDR3 region is CASNSGLAGQETQYF. As DNA, the CDR3 is TGTGCCAGCAACTCCGGACTAGCGGGACAGGAGACCCAGTACTTC.

The rearrangement uses TRBV11-3 and TRBJ2-1; TRBD1 matches at 12 bases. The CDR3 loop spans 16 amino acids. J lost 6 bases, V lost 5 bases, and 8 bases had no gene match. The V gene's germline CDR1 is SGHNT and CDR2 YENEEA. CDR3 DNA sequence: TGTGCCAGCAGCACCCCCGGGACAGGGGGCTCCAATGAGCAGTTCTTC. Protein sequence: CASSTPGTGGSNEQFF.

The J gene is TRBJ2-7, the V gene TRBV7-2; TRBD2 agrees at 8 bases. Looked up from germline, CDR1 is SGHTA and CDR2 is FQGNSA. This CDR3 is built from 15 residues. Trimming at V came to 1 base and at J to 4 bases, leaving 6 bases not matched to a gene. CDR3 coding DNA: TGTGCCAGCAGCTTAGTGACGGGGGGGCAGTACGAGCAGTACTTC. Its translation: CASSLVTGGQYEQYF.

This clone appeared a few times. The gene calls are TRBV5-4 and TRBJ2-6; D possibly corresponds to TRBD1 (5 bases). This CDR3 region has 15 residues. CDR1 SGHNT and CDR2 YYREEE come from the germline V gene (reference sequence). V was cut by 0 bases and J by 2 bases, with 6 bases left in between. This CDR3 is CASSLAGTGANVLTF. Written as DNA, the CDR3 is TGTGCCAGCAGCTTGGCAGGGACTGGGGCCAACGTCCTGACTTTC.

This clone has just one count. The chain recombines TRBV4-2 with TRBJ2-7, with 9 bases fitting TRBD1. V lost 3 bases, J lost 0 bases, and 9 bases stayed unmatched. The length of the CDR3 is 17 residues. The germline gives CDR1 LGHNA, CDR2 YNFKEQ. CDR3 region: CASSQDHRGHSSYEQYF. CDR3 sequence (DNA): TGTGCCAGCAGCCAGGACCACAGGGGGCATTCCTCCTACGAGCAGTACTTC.

CDR3 sequence (DNA): TGTGCCAGCAGTTCAGGGGGTCATGGCTACACCTTC. Its protein is CASSSGGHGYTF. The rearrangement joins TRBV27 to TRBJ1-2, with 7 bases aligning to TRBD1. Germline V gene sequence: CDR1 MNHEY, CDR2 SMNVEV (reference sequence). The V and J ends lost 4 bases and 6 bases, in that order; junction bases with no gene match: 2. This CDR3 has 12 residues.

The V gene is TRBV4-3, the J gene TRBJ1-2; D perhaps matches TRBD1 (5 bases). CDR1 and CDR2 (germline): LGHNA, YSLEER. The CDR3 sequence is 19 residues long. V gave up 0 bases and J gave up 5 bases, with 25 bases separating them. Here the CDR3 reads CASSQEPPPRPRTIYGYTF. CDR3 nucleotides: TGCGCCAGCAGCCAAGAACCCCCCCCGAGACCGAGGACAATTTATGGCTACACCTTC.

This clone was observed a handful of times. The chain has TRBV11-2 and TRBJ1-2; D unclear. The CDR3 is 14 amino acids. The V gene's germline CDR1 is SGHAT and CDR2 FQNNGV. With 0 bases removed from V and 7 bases from J, the gap between germline ends came to 12 bases. CDR3 protein: CASSLDAAAVGYTF. In DNA, the CDR3 is TGTGCCAGCAGCTTAGATGCAGCGGCCGTTGGCTACACCTTC.

The DNA for the CDR3 is TGTGCCAGCATGGGCAGGACAACCTACGAGCAGTACTTC. It translates to CASMGRTTYEQYF. V is TRBV28 and J is TRBJ2-7; weak D call: TRBD1 (5 bases). The germline V gene has CDR1 MDHEN and CDR2 SYDVKM. Between the trimmed V and J ends, which lost 7 bases and 2 bases, there was a span of 12 bases. The CDR3 contains 13 residues. Looking up the rest from reference TRBV28 and TRBJ2-7 gives the full variable domain: DVKVTQSSRYLVKRTGEKVFLECVQDMDHENMFWYRQDPGLGLRLIYFSYDVKMKEKGDIPEGYSVSREKKERFSLILESASTNQTSMYLCASMGRTTYEQYFGPGTRLTVT.

This clone has just a few counts. The V call is TRBV2, the J call TRBJ2-7; D not resolved. CDR3 length: 11 amino acids. Trimming took 7 bases from V and 3 from J, leaving 7 bases between them. Germline V CDR1 and CDR2: SNHLY, FYNNEI. The CDR3 DNA is TGTGCCAGCACATTGAGCTACGAGCAGTACTTC. Its protein is CASTLSYEQYF.

This clone has more than one count but fewer than ten. This rearrangement joins TRBV14 to TRBJ2-3; the D gene is possibly TRBD2 (5 bases). CDR3 length: 14 amino acids. Germline V gene sequence: CDR1 SGHDN, CDR2 FVKESK. V dropped 6 bases and J dropped 0 bases, with 10 bases sitting between them. The CDR3, as DNA: TGTGCCAGCAGAGGACTTGCTAGCACAGATACGCAGTATTTT. Translation: CASRGLASTDTQYF.

The gene calls are TRBV28 and TRBJ1-4, with D hard to call. CDR3 length: 15 residues. The germline V and J ends were trimmed by 5 bases and 3 bases, with 13 bases remaining between them. The germline gives CDR1 MDHEN, CDR2 SYDVKM. In nucleotides, the CDR3 is TGTGCCAGCAGTATTCTGGACTTAGCTAATGAAAAACTGTTTTTT. This codes for CASSILDLANEKLFF.

This clone was recorded once. This chain links TRBV6-6 with TRBJ2-7; D is possibly TRBD2 (6 bases). Germline V CDR1 and CDR2: MNHNY, SVGAGI (reference sequence). This CDR3 has 13 amino acids. Trimming shortened V by 6 bases and J by 3 bases, and 12 bases separated the two germline ends. CDR3 sequence (DNA): TGTGCCAGCAGAGGACTACGAATCTACGAGCAGTACTTC. Protein: CASRGLRIYEQYF.

The rearrangement joins TRBV28 to TRBJ1-2, with 9 positions matching TRBD1. The germline V gene has CDR1 MDHEN and CDR2 SYDVKM. The CDR3 has 14 amino acids. V trimming: 6 bases; J trimming: 7 bases; junction bases outside the gene matches: 9. The DNA for the CDR3 is TGTGCCAGCAGGCGAACAGGGGGCGAGATTGGCTACACCTTC. Protein: CASRRTGGEIGYTF.